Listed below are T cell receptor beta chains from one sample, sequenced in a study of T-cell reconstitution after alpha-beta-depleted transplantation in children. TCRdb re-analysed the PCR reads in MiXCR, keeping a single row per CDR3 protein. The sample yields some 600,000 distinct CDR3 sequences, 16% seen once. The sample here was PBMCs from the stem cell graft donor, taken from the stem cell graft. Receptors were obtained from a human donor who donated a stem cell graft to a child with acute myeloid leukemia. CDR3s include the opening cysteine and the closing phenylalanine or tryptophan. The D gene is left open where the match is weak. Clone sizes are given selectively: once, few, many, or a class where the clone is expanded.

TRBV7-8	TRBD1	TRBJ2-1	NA	TGTGCCAGCACCGGACAGGCGGACTGCTACAATGAGCAGTTCTTC	CASTGQADCYNEQFF
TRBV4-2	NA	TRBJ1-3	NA	TGTGCCAGCAGCCGCGACCCGGGCGCTGGAAACACCATATATTTT	CASSRDPGAGNTIYF
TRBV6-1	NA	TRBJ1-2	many	TGTGCCAGCAGTGAAGCGGGACTCTATGGCTACACCTTC	CASSEAGLYGYTF
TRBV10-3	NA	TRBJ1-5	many	TGTGCCATCAGTGGGACTGGGCTGCCCCAGCATTTT	CAISGTGLPQHF
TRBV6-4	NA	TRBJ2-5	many	TGTGCCAGCAGTGACAGGGCCGGAGAGACCCAGTACTTC	CASSDRAGETQYF
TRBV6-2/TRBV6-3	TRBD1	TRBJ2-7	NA	TGTGCCAGCACCCCGGGACAGTCCTACGAGCAGTACTTC	CASTPGQSYEQYF
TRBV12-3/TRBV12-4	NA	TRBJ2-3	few	TGTGCCAGCACCACATCAGATACGCAGTATTTT	CASTTSDTQYF
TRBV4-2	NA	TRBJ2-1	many	TGTGCCAGCAGCCCCCTGGGCGATGAGCAGTTCTTC	CASSPLGDEQFF
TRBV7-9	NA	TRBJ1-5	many	TGTGCCAGCAGCTTAGGGGATGGCGCTCAGCCCCAGCATTTT	CASSLGDGAQPQHF
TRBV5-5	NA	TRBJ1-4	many	TGTGCCAGCAGCTGGGACGGCCGCTATGAAAAACTGTTTTTT	CASSWDGRYEKLFF
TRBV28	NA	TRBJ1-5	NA	TGTGCCAGCCTCGGGGGGCTGGGCAATCAGCCCCAGCATTTT	CASLGGLGNQPQHF
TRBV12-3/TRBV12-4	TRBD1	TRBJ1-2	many	TGTGCCAGCAGTCCCGACAGGGCATTTAATGGCTACACCTTC	CASSPDRAFNGYTF
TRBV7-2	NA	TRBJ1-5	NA	TGTGCCAGCAGCTTAGCGGCAGCTAATCAGCCCCAGCATTTT	CASSLAAANQPQHF
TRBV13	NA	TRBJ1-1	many	TGTGCCAGCAGCCCCCTCTCCGGTTGGGGTGTCCCTGAAGCTTTCTTT	CASSPLSGWGVPEAFF
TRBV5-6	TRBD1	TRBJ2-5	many	TGTGCCAGCAGCTTGACTCCACAGGGGAAAGAGACCCAGTACTTC	CASSLTPQGKETQYF
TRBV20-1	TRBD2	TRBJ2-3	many	TGCAGTGCCTTGACTAGCGGGGGCGCCTGGGCTACAGATACGCAGTATTTT	CSALTSGGAWATDTQYF
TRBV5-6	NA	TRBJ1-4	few	TGTGCCAGCAGCTTGTTTATAACAGAGTATGAAAAACTGTTTTTT	CASSLFITEYEKLFF
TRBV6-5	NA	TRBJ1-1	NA	TGTGCCAGCAGTTTTGGGGGGCCCATGAACACTGAAGCTTTCTTT	CASSFGGPMNTEAFF
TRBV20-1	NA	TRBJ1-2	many	TGCAGTGCGCTGAACGAAAACAGTTTTCCTAACTATGGCTACACCTTC	CSALNENSFPNYGYTF
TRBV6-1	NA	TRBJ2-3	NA	TGTGCCAGCAGACCATCCCGGACAGGCACAGATACGCAGTATTTT	CASRPSRTGTDTQYF
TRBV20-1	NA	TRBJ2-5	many	TGCAGTGCGGGTCCCAACGCAGGGGAGACCCAGTACTTC	CSAGPNAGETQYF
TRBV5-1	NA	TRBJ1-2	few	TGCGCCAGCAGCTTGGGGCAGATCCACGGTGGTGGCTACACCTTC	CASSLGQIHGGGYTF
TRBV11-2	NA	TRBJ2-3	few	TGTGCCAGCAGCTTAGATTTCATGGGCACAGATACGCAGTATTTT	CASSLDFMGTDTQYF
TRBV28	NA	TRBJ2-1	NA	TGTGCCAGCAGTTTAGACGGGTACCCAGGGAGCAATGAGCAGTTCTTC	CASSLDGYPGSNEQFF
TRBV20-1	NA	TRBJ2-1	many	TGCAGTCCCCAGGGGGCTAGCGGTAGGAGTGAGCAGTTCTTC	CSPQGASGRSEQFF
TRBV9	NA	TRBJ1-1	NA	TGTGCCAGCAGAGGGGGTGTGGCGCGGAACACTGAAGCTTTCTTT	CASRGGVARNTEAFF
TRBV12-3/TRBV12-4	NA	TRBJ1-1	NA	TGTGCCAGCAGCCTCGTGAGGGTCACTGAAGCTTTCTTT	CASSLVRVTEAFF
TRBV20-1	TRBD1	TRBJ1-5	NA	TGCAGTGCTCGACCGGGACAGGGGAGGATGAGGAATCAGCCCCAGCATTTT	CSARPGQGRMRNQPQHF
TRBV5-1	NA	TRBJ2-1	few	TGCGCCAGCAGCTTGAGTTTCGGGAGCTCCTACAATGAGCAGTTCTTC	CASSLSFGSSYNEQFF
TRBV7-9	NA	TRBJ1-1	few	TGTGCCAGCAGCCCCCCCCGAAGTACTGAAGCTTTCTTT	CASSPPRSTEAFF
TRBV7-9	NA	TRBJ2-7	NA	TGTGCCAGCAGCTCCTCTCCTGTTGAGCAGTACTTC	CASSSSPVEQYF
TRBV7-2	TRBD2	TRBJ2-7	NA	TGTGCCAGCAGCTTAATCACAAGCGGGGGTTCCTACGAGCAGTACTTC	CASSLITSGGSYEQYF
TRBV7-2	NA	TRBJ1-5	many	TGTGCCAGCAGCTTAGTGCCAAGGCGACAGCCCCAGCATTTT	CASSLVPRRQPQHF
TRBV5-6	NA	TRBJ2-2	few	TGTGCCAGCAGCTTGGACAGCAAGACCGGGGAGCTGTTTTTT	CASSLDSKTGELFF
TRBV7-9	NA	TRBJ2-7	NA	TGTGCCAGCAGCTTAGCGACGGAGGGGAAAACCTACGAGCAGTACTTC	CASSLATEGKTYEQYF
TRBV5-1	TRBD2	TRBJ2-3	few	TGCGCCAGCAGCACCGGGACTAGCGGGGGGGATACGCAGTATTTT	CASSTGTSGGDTQYF
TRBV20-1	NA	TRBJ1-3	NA	TGCAGTGCTAGAGATCCAGTGAGGCGGGCCCCCTCTGGAAACACCATATATTTT	CSARDPVRRAPSGNTIYF
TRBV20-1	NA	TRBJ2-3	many	TGCAGTGCCCGGAGGGCCCCTAGCACAGATACGCAGTATTTT	CSARRAPSTDTQYF
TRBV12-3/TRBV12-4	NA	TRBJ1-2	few	TGTGCCAGCAGGCAAAATAACTATGGCTACACCTTC	CASRQNNYGYTF
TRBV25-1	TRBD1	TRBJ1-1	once	TGTGCCAGCAGCTTCGCCGGGACAGGGGGCCAAGCTTTCTTT	CASSFAGTGGQAFF
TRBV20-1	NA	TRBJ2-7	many	TGCAGTGCTAGAGACCTGAATTCCTACGAGCAGTACTTC	CSARDLNSYEQYF
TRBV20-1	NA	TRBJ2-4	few	TGCAGTGCCATACCCCCTCCAGGCACAGCCAAAAACATTCAGTACTTC	CSAIPPPGTAKNIQYF
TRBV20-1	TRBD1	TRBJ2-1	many	TGCAGTGCTTCTACAGGGGGCCCAAATGAGCAGTTCTTC	CSASTGGPNEQFF
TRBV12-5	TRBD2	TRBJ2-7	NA	TGTGCTAGTACCGCGGGGGGTCACTCCTACGAGCAGTACTTC	CASTAGGHSYEQYF
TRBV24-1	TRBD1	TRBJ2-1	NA	TGTGCCACCAGTGATCCCGGACAGGGGAATGAGCAGTTCTTC	CATSDPGQGNEQFF
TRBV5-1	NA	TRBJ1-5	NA	TGCGCCAGCAGCCCTGGGTTAGAGGGCCCCGGGCAGCCCCAGCATTTT	CASSPGLEGPGQPQHF
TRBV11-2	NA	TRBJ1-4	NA	TGTGCCAGCAGCTACAAGGGACGGGGTGGTGAAAAACTGTTTTTT	CASSYKGRGGEKLFF
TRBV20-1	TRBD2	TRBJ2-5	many	TGCAGTGCTAGGGACCCGGGACTAGCGGGGAACCAAGAGACCCAGTACTTC	CSARDPGLAGNQETQYF
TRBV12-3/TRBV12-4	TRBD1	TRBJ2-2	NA	TGTGCCAGCCTGGTGGGGACAGGGAACACCGGGGAGCTGTTTTTT	CASLVGTGNTGELFF
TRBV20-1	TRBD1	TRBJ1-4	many	TGCAGTGCTTGGACAGGGTCCGATGAAAAACTGTTTTTT	CSAWTGSDEKLFF